Listed here are 18 T cell receptor beta chains from one sample, sequenced in a study of human CD4 T cells and Enterobacteriaceae. CFSE-low CD25+ ICOS+ proliferating activated T cells were FACS-sorted after 6-7 days. Memory CD4+ T cells were CFSE-labeled and cultured 2:1 with antigen-pulsed autologous monocytes. All CD4+ cells other than CD45RA+CCR7+CD95- naive cells were sorted as memory, over 95% pure. Only in-frame clones appear in the TCRdb table, and some are missing; sequencing was by immunoSEQ multiplex PCR. The sample shows under 1,500 clones, about half of them seen only once. Material for sequencing was bacteria-reactive CD4+ T cells grown in culture. Subset defined: CFSE-low proliferating memory CD4 T cells sorted after in vitro stimulation with a heat-inactivated bacterium or M. tuberculosis lysate. These receptors came from a human donor in good health.

This clone is labeled medium-sized (0.01 to 0.1%). This chain connects TRBV27 to TRBJ2-5, with 9 bases aligning to TRBD1. Germline lookup yields CDR1 MNHEY and CDR2 SMNVEV (reference sequence). The CDR3 loop spans 15 amino acids. The V and J ends lost 6 bases and 1 base, in that order; junction bases with no gene match: 6. CDR3 protein: CASSPGQGTQETQYF. DNA of the CDR3: TGTGCCAGCAGCCCTGGACAGGGGACCCAAGAGACCCAGTACTTC.

Relative to its sample, this clone is medium-sized (0.01 to 0.1%). The CDR3 loop reads CASSSTGFHTEAFF. The CDR3 nucleotides are TGTGCCAGCAGCTCGACAGGATTTCACACTGAAGCTTTCTTT. The chain combines TRBV7-3 with TRBJ1-1; possible D gene TRBD1, 6 bases. The CDR3 totals 14 residues. Germline CDR1 SGHTA, CDR2 FQGTGA. V lost 4 bases and J 3 bases, leaving 12 bases between the germline ends.

The V call is TRBV7-3, the J call TRBJ2-2; D not resolved. Trimming stripped 2 bases from V and 3 bases from J, with 7 bases between. The CDR3 has 14 residues. The V gene's germline CDR1 is SGHTA and CDR2 FQGTGA. This CDR3 is CASSLGLDTGELFF. CDR3 nucleotide sequence: TGTGCCAGCAGCTTAGGTCTGGACACCGGGGAGCTGTTTTTT. Full variable domain (outside the CDR3, taken from reference TRBV7-3 and TRBJ2-2): GAGVSQTPSNKVTEKGKYVELRCDPISGHTALYWYRQSLGQGPEFLIYFQGTGAADDSGLPNDRFFAVRPEGSVSTLKIQRTERGDSAVYLCASSLGLDTGELFFGEGSRLTVL.

V and J are TRBV7-2 and TRBJ2-5, with TRBD1 matching 7 bases. With 4 bases clipped from V and 4 bases from J, the junction kept 6 bases outside the gene matches. This CDR3 contains 14 residues. Looked up from germline, CDR1 is SGHTA and CDR2 is FQGNSA. CDR3 region: CASSSDRVAETQYF. The CDR3 DNA follows: TGTGCCAGCAGCTCAGACAGGGTGGCAGAGACCCAGTACTTC.

V and J are TRBV5-1 and TRBJ2-1; no reliable D call. The germline V gene has CDR1 SGHRS and CDR2 YFSETQ. The CDR3 totals 13 residues. Trimming stripped 0 bases from V and 10 bases from J, with 11 bases between. The CDR3 sequence is CASSLDSSEEQFF. The CDR3 DNA sequence: TGCGCCAGCAGCTTGGACAGTTCCGAGGAGCAGTTCTTC.

J is TRBJ1-3 and V is TRBV7-8, with 7 bases fitting TRBD1. The junction had 4 bases not matched to a gene; V was cut back by 2 bases and J by 0 bases. CDR3 length equals 16 residues. The germline CDR1 and CDR2 sequences are SGHVS and FQNEAQ. Here the CDR3 DNA reads TGTGCCAGCAGCTTAATGGACAGGAACTCTGGAAACACCATATATTTT. This gives the protein CASSLMDRNSGNTIYF.

This sequence joins TRBV6-1 and TRBJ2-2, with 13 bases lining up with TRBD2. The germline V gene encodes CDR1 MNHNS and CDR2 SASEGT. The CDR3 totals 20 residues. With V trimmed by 2 bases and J by 8 bases, 17 bases remained unmatched. Here the CDR3 reads CASSEFVWTSGSTSEGELFF. CDR3 sequence (DNA): TGTGCCAGCAGTGAATTCGTGTGGACTAGCGGGAGTACTAGTGAGGGGGAGCTGTTTTTT.

In its sample, this clone is large. V gene TRBV27 combines with J gene TRBJ1-1, with D unclear. Trimming left V 5 bases short and J 3 bases short, with 10 bases between. Germline CDR1 is MNHEY and CDR2 is SMNVEV (reference sequence). This CDR3 has 13 residues. CDR3 DNA: TGTGCCAGCAGTCCCTCTGGAGACACTGAAGCTTTCTTT. Its translation is CASSPSGDTEAFF.

The CDR3 DNA follows: TGCGCCAGCAAACAGGGCGTTAATTCCTACGACGAGCAGTACTTC. Residues: CASKQGVNSYDEQYF. The J gene is TRBJ2-7, the V gene TRBV5-1; the D gene is possibly TRBD1 (6 bases). The CDR3 contains 15 residues. Germline CDR1 is SGHRS and CDR2 is YFSETQ. Trimming shortened V by 6 bases and J by 5 bases, and 21 bases separated the two germline ends.

Written as DNA, the CDR3 is TGTGCCAGCTCGCTCACGACAGGGCCCCACTACGAGCAGTACTTC. Its translation is CASSLTTGPHYEQYF. The V call is TRBV18, the J call TRBJ2-7, with 7 nucleotides matching TRBD1. Trimming at V came to 6 bases and at J to 3 bases, leaving 11 bases not matched to a gene. CDR1 and CDR2 (germline): KGHSH, LQKENI. The CDR3 is 15 amino acids.

The V gene is TRBV28, the J gene TRBJ2-3; D might be TRBD2 (6 bases). V was trimmed by 3 bases and J by 3 bases, leaving 13 bases between them. Germline V lookup: CDR1 MDHEN, CDR2 SYDVKM. This CDR3 spans 15 amino acids. CDR3 sequence: CASSFTGVKTDTQYF. The DNA of the CDR3 is TGTGCCAGCAGTTTTACGGGAGTTAAGACAGATACGCAGTATTTT.

This rearrangement joins TRBV28 to TRBJ1-2; the match to TRBD1 covers 10 bases. The CDR3 is 15 amino acids. V lost 5 bases, J lost 1 base, and 4 bases stayed unmatched. CDR1 and CDR2 from the germline V gene are MDHEN and SYDVKM. DNA of the CDR3: TGTGCCAGCAGTCCACGGACAGGGGGTAACTATGGCTACACCTTC. This gives the protein CASSPRTGGNYGYTF.

The chain uses TRBV19 and TRBJ1-5, with D tentatively TRBD1 (6 bases). The CDR3 sequence is 14 residues long. Trimming took 4 bases from V and 7 from J, leaving 14 bases between them. Per the germline V gene, CDR1 is LNHDA and CDR2 is SQIVND (reference sequence). The CDR3 coding sequence is TGTGCCAGTAGTAATGACAGGAGCGGACAGCCCCAGCATTTT. It specifies CASSNDRSGQPQHF.

The chain links TRBV2 to TRBJ1-2; possibly TRBD1 for D (6 bases). Germline V gives CDR1 SNHLY, CDR2 FYNNEI. The V end lost 7 bases, the J end lost 4 bases, and 13 bases lay between the germline ends. The CDR3 sequence is 13 residues long. The CDR3 is CASTTTGSYGYTF. CDR3 DNA sequence: TGTGCCAGCACTACGACAGGTTCCTATGGCTACACCTTC.

This chain links TRBV6-9 with TRBJ2-1; a weak D match, TRBD1 (5 bases). CDR1 is MNHGY and CDR2 is SVAAGI in the germline V gene. Trimming removed 7 bases from V and 10 bases from J, with 17 bases in between. CDR3 size: 13 residues. The CDR3 loop is CASTLDGAREQFF. CDR3 DNA: TGTGCCAGCACCCTCGATGGGGCTAGGGAGCAGTTCTTC.

By sample fraction, this clone is medium-sized. V usage is TRBV6-5 and J usage is TRBJ2-7; D unclear. The CDR3 is 15 residues long. Germline CDR1 reads MNHEY; CDR2 reads SVGAGI. Trimming removed 0 bases from V and 0 bases from J, with 9 bases in between. CDR3 bases: TGTGCCAGCAGTTACTCGTCGGCCGGCTCCTACGAGCAGTACTTC. This gives the protein CASSYSSAGSYEQYF.

The V and J genes are TRBV6-6 and TRBJ1-2; D is unclear. The CDR3 covers 14 residues. V lost 0 bases and J 8 bases, leaving 13 bases between the germline ends. Germline assignment: CDR1 MNHNY and CDR2 SVGAGI (reference sequence). CDR3 in DNA: TGTGCCAGCAGTTACTCGACGCCGTGGGTGGGCTACACCTTC. This gives the protein CASSYSTPWVGYTF.

This clone appeared a few times. The chain couples TRBV6-1 to TRBJ2-1; tentatively, D is TRBD1 (5 bases). The CDR3 totals 13 residues. CDR1 and CDR2 (germline): MNHNS, SASEGT. Trimming took 3 bases from V and 12 from J, leaving 15 bases between them. The CDR3 region has the DNA TGTGCCAGCAGTGACCCGAACAGGTATATGCAGTTCTTC. Translation gives CASSDPNRYMQFF.